The next 30 T cell receptor beta chains were all read from a single sample in a study of blood T cell repertoires in COVID-19. Data came from immunoSEQ multiplex PCR; TCRdb stores just in-frame clones and leaves some out. The table lists 150,000 or so clones, 70% to 85% of them singletons. The sample consisted of peripheral blood. Source of these receptors: a woman aged 55-69 years with acute or convalescent COVID-19.

The V and J genes are TRBV18 and TRBJ1-2, with unresolved D. V was pared by 1 base and J by 6 bases, with 15 bases between. The V gene's germline CDR1 is KGHSH and CDR2 LQKENI. The CDR3 has 15 amino acids. The CDR3 reads CASSPQGGVFNGYTF. The CDR3 region has the DNA TGTGCCAGCTCACCACAAGGAGGTGTGTTCAATGGCTACACCTTC.

This chain joins TRBV6-5 and TRBJ1-1, with TRBD1 as a possible D gene (5 bases). The CDR3 runs to 15 residues. Germline-derived CDR1 and CDR2 are MNHEY and SVGAGI. With 6 bases removed from V and 2 bases from J, the gap between germline ends came to 16 bases. DNA for the CDR3: TGTGCCAGCAGGGATCACGACAGAGTTAACACTGAAGCTTTCTTT. It codes for CASRDHDRVNTEAFF.

The rearrangement links TRBV25-1 to TRBJ1-6; no definite D call. This CDR3 comprises 13 residues. Germline CDR1 reads MGHDK; CDR2 reads SYGVNS. The V gene lost 7 bases and the J gene lost 4 bases, with 8 bases spanning the gap. CDR3 sequence reads: CASIDTYNSPLHF. The CDR3 bases are TGTGCCAGCATCGACACTTATAATTCACCCCTCCACTTT. Combining the CDR3 with reference TRBV25-1 and TRBJ1-6 gives the whole variable domain EADIYQTPRYLVIGTGKKITLECSQTMGHDKMYWYQQDPGMELHLIHYSYGVNSTEKGDLSSESTVSRIRTEHFPLTLESARPSHTSQYLCASIDTYNSPLHFGNGTRLTVT.

The genes are TRBV5-1 and TRBJ2-7, with 7 bases aligning to TRBD2. The CDR3 has 14 residues. Losses at the gene ends were 3 bases for V and 8 bases for J; bases not matched to a gene: 11. CDR1 is SGHRS and CDR2 is YFSETQ in the germline V gene. The CDR3 coding sequence is TGCGCCAGCAGCTCCGGACTAGACTTTACGAAGCAGTACTTC. It encodes CASSSGLDFTKQYF.

This clone showed up many times. This specimen includes other DNA sequences encoding the same CDR3. V is TRBV10-3 and J is TRBJ1-4; weak D call: TRBD1 (5 bases). This CDR3 contains 15 residues. Trimming shortened V by 8 bases and J by 0 bases, and 13 bases separated the two germline ends. Germline assignment: CDR1 ENHRY and CDR2 SYGVKD. The CDR3 DNA reads as TGTGCCATCTCTGACGGGGGGGCAACTAATGAAAAACTGTTTTTT. This codes for CAISDGGATNEKLFF.

The chain employs TRBV28 and TRBJ1-5; D unclear. V was clipped by 5 bases and J by 1 base, with 12 bases between them. CDR1 MDHEN and CDR2 SYDVKM come from the germline V gene. This CDR3 spans 15 amino acids. The CDR3 DNA follows: TGTGCCAGCAGTCTCCCCTCTTCGAGCAATCAGCCCCAGCATTTT. Encoded protein: CASSLPSSSNQPQHF.

The chain carries TRBV3-1 (or the pseudogene TRBV3-2) and TRBJ2-5, with TRBD2 matching over 8 bases. This CDR3 contains 14 residues. After removal of 8 bases from V and 3 bases from J, the junction contained 8 bases not matched to a gene. The germline V gene encodes CDR1 LGHDT and CDR2 YNNKEL (reference sequence). Written as DNA, the CDR3 is TGTGCCAGCTTTACTAGCGGAATTGAAGAGACCCAGTACTTC. Translated: CASFTSGIEETQYF.

This sequence joins TRBV7-7 and TRBJ2-5, with TRBD2 matching over 8 bases. The CDR3 is 15 residues long. CDR1 is SSHAT, CDR2 FNYEAQ, per germline (reference sequence). V lost 1 base and J lost 3; bases outside the gene matches: 4. The CDR3 bases are TGTGCCAGCAGCTTAGTTAGCGGGGAGAAAGAGACCCAGTACTTC. Residues: CASSLVSGEKETQYF. Full variable domain (rest looked up from reference TRBV7-7 and TRBJ2-5): GAGVSQSPRYKVTKRGQDVTLRCDPISSHATLYWYQQALGQGPEFLTYFNYEAQPDKSGLPSDRFSAERPEGSISTLTIQRTEQRDSAMYRCASSLVSGEKETQYFGPGTRLLVL.

This sequence joins TRBV5-1 and TRBJ1-1, with 7 bases lining up with TRBD1. The CDR3 runs to 15 residues. Germline lookup yields CDR1 SGHRS and CDR2 YFSETQ. V shed 0 bases, J shed 6 bases, and the junction held 8 bases outside the gene matches. CDR3 protein: CASSLASTGLAEAFF. CDR3 in DNA: TGCGCCAGCAGCTTGGCCTCGACAGGGCTGGCTGAAGCTTTCTTT.

The V gene is TRBV3-1 (or the pseudogene TRBV3-2), the J gene TRBJ2-1, with TRBD2 matching over 12 bases. The CDR3 length is 14 residues. Trimming removed 6 bases from V and 4 bases from J; junction bases left unmatched: 1. CDR1 LGHDT and CDR2 YNNKEL come from the germline V gene (reference sequence). CDR3 region: CASRGTSGYNEQFF. The CDR3 nucleotides are TGTGCCAGCAGGGGGACTAGCGGGTACAATGAGCAGTTCTTC.

J is TRBJ1-6 and V is TRBV4-1; D ambiguous. Germline assignment: CDR1 MGHRA and CDR2 YSYEKL. The CDR3 is 16 amino acids. The germline V and J ends were trimmed by 4 bases and 6 bases, with 16 bases remaining between them. The CDR3 region is CASSLPGWGGNSPLHF. Written as DNA, the CDR3 is TGCGCCAGCAGCCTCCCCGGGTGGGGAGGTAATTCACCCCTCCACTTT.

V usage is TRBV18 and J usage is TRBJ1-2, with D possibly TRBD1 on 6 matching bases. V dropped 0 bases and J dropped 3 bases, with 14 bases sitting between them. The length of the CDR3 is 16 residues. Looked up from germline, CDR1 is KGHSH and CDR2 is LQKENI. Here the CDR3 reads CASSPPRGALYYGYTF. The CDR3 DNA is TGTGCCAGCTCACCACCCCGGGGGGCGCTTTACTATGGCTACACCTTC.

This chain links TRBV19 with TRBJ2-5, with 9 bases fitting TRBD1. This CDR3 is 18 amino acids long. With 5 bases clipped from V and 1 base from J, the junction kept 14 bases outside the gene matches. Per germline, CDR1 LNHDA and CDR2 SQIVND (reference sequence). This CDR3 is CASSSRTGARIVQETQYF. The CDR3 bases are TGTGCCAGTAGTTCTCGGACAGGGGCGAGAATCGTCCAAGAGACCCAGTACTTC. The whole variable domain, filled in from reference TRBV19 and TRBJ2-5, reads DGGITQSPKYLFRKEGQNVTLSCEQNLNHDAMYWYRQDPGQGLRLIYYSQIVNDFQKGDIAEGYSVSREKKESFPLTVTSAQKNPTAFYLCASSSRTGARIVQETQYFGPGTRLLVL.

The chain employs TRBV2 and TRBJ1-4; 11 bases fit TRBD1. Germline CDR1 is SNHLY and CDR2 is FYNNEI. This CDR3 comprises 15 residues. J lost 7 bases, V lost 6 bases, and 7 bases had no gene match. Here the CDR3 DNA reads TGTGCCAGCAGACCTTACGGGACAGGGGGTGAAAAACTGTTTTTT. Translated: CASRPYGTGGEKLFF. The whole variable domain, filled in from reference TRBV2 and TRBJ1-4, reads EPEVTQTPSHQVTQMGQEVILRCVPISNHLYFYWYRQILGQKVEFLVSFYNNEISEKSEIFDDQFSVERPDGSNFTLKIRSTKLEDSAMYFCASRPYGTGGEKLFFGSGTQLSVL.

The chain employs TRBV28 and TRBJ1-1; possibly TRBD1 for D (6 bases). V lost 6 bases and J 3 bases, leaving 14 bases between the germline ends. Germline V gives CDR1 MDHEN, CDR2 SYDVKM. The CDR3 has 14 residues. CDR3 sequence: CASSSGGGHTEAFF. The CDR3 DNA is TGTGCCAGCAGCTCAGGTGGGGGCCACACTGAAGCTTTCTTT.

The rearrangement links TRBV11-2 to TRBJ1-2, with D perhaps TRBD1 (6 bases). CDR1 and CDR2 from the germline V gene are SGHAT and FQNNGV. Trimming took 5 bases from V and 2 from J, leaving 9 bases between them. The length of the CDR3 is 13 residues. The CDR3 reads CASSVQGNYGYTF. DNA of the CDR3: TGTGCCAGCAGCGTCCAGGGGAACTATGGCTACACCTTC.

J is TRBJ2-1 and V is TRBV15, with 9 bases fitting TRBD1. Losses at the gene ends were 2 bases for V and 7 bases for J; bases not matched to a gene: 3. Germline CDR1 reads LNHNV; CDR2 reads YYDKDF (reference sequence). The CDR3 runs 14 residues. The CDR3 DNA follows: TGTGCCACCAGCAGACCCGACAGGGGGAATGAGCAGTTCTTC. Translated, it gives CATSRPDRGNEQFF.

This clone was picked up a small number of times. The CDR3 coding sequence is TGTGCCAGCAGTGTGATGAGACTGGACAGGGTCACTGAAGCTTTCTTT. Translated, it gives CASSVMRLDRVTEAFF. This chain links TRBV6-1 with TRBJ1-1, with 8 bases matching TRBD1. Germline-derived CDR1 and CDR2 are MNHNS and SASEGT. With 4 bases clipped from V and 4 bases from J, the junction kept 11 bases outside the gene matches. The CDR3 totals 16 residues.

The CDR3 nucleotides are TGTGCCAGCAGCTTACGACCCGCGACAGGAACCGGGGAGCTGTTTTTT. This gives the protein CASSLRPATGTGELFF. The chain recombines TRBV7-2 with TRBJ2-2; a possible D gene is TRBD1 (6 bases). Germline loops: CDR1 SGHTA, CDR2 FQGNSA. The CDR3 has 16 residues. V was shortened by 2 bases and J by 5 bases, with 15 bases between the two germline ends. Full variable domain (outside the CDR3, taken from reference TRBV7-2 and TRBJ2-2): GAGVSQSPSNKVTEKGKDVELRCDPISGHTALYWYRQSLGQGLEFLIYFQGNSAPDKSGLPSDRFSAERTGGSVSTLTIQRTQQEDSAVYLCASSLRPATGTGELFFGEGSRLTVL.

The chain employs TRBV13 and TRBJ1-5; D is unclear. Germline CDR1 is PRHDT and CDR2 is FYEKMQ (reference sequence). V gave up 0 bases and J gave up 0 bases, with 6 bases separating them. The CDR3 spans 15 residues. CDR3 loop: CASSLGGPSNQPQHF. The CDR3 DNA reads as TGTGCCAGCAGCTTAGGTGGCCCTAGCAATCAGCCCCAGCATTTT.

Comments on this clone: The junction departs from germline at one end; a sequencing error may be responsible. V and J are TRBV7-7 and TRBJ2-7; a possible D gene is TRBD1 (6 bases). The CDR3 sequence is 16 residues long. Germline V gives CDR1 SSHAT, CDR2 FNYEAQ (reference sequence). For the CDR3, the DNA is TGTGCTAGCAGCTTACTCCGGGACAAGGGCTCCTACGAGCAGTACTTC. Protein product: CASSLLRDKGSYEQYF.

The rearrangement links TRBV9 to TRBJ1-5; TRBD1 matches at 7 bases. J was trimmed by 3 bases and V by 2 bases; bases with no gene match: 8. The length of the CDR3 is 16 residues. In germline, CDR1 is SGDLS, CDR2 YYNGEE. The CDR3 sequence is CASSVRPGQLNQPQHF. CDR3 bases: TGTGCCAGCAGCGTGAGACCGGGACAGCTCAATCAGCCCCAGCATTTT.

The V gene is TRBV12-3 or TRBV12-4, the J gene TRBJ1-4, with a weak D call TRBD1 (6 bases). V lost 3 bases to trimming and J lost 11 bases, with 13 bases between them. The CDR3 spans 13 residues. CDR3 sequence: CASSFQTQGKLFF. For the CDR3, the DNA is TGTGCCAGCAGTTTCCAAACCCAGGGGAAACTGTTTTTT.

The V gene is TRBV6-2 or TRBV6-3, the J gene TRBJ1-5, with 9 bases lining up with TRBD1. After removal of 0 bases from V and 0 bases from J, the junction contained 9 bases not matched to a gene. In germline, CDR1 is MNHEY, CDR2 SVGEGT. The CDR3 covers 19 residues. The CDR3, as DNA: TGTGCCAGCAGTTACTCGAGACAGGGGGTGATCCATAGCAATCAGCCCCAGCATTTT. Its translation is CASSYSRQGVIHSNQPQHF.

The rearrangement joins TRBV2 to TRBJ1-1; 10 nucleotides line up with TRBD1. The CDR3 spans 13 residues. Germline CDR1 is SNHLY and CDR2 is FYNNEI. The trim removed 4 bases at V and 4 bases at J, leaving 0 bases unmatched. The CDR3 loop reads CASSGTGGTEAFF. As DNA, the CDR3 is TGTGCCAGCAGTGGGACAGGGGGCACTGAAGCTTTCTTT.

The chain couples TRBV6-6 to TRBJ2-5; the D gene is possibly TRBD1 (7 bases). V was cut by 5 bases and J by 4 bases, with 11 bases left in between. Germline CDR1 reads MNHNY; CDR2 reads SVGAGI (reference sequence). CDR3 length equals 13 residues. The CDR3 here is CASSNQGGETQYF. DNA of the CDR3: TGTGCCAGCAGTAATCAGGGGGGAGAGACCCAGTACTTC.

The V and J genes are TRBV3-1 (or the pseudogene TRBV3-2) and TRBJ1-1; 9 bases match TRBD1. The germline V gene encodes CDR1 LGHDT and CDR2 YNNKEL (reference sequence). The CDR3 has 15 residues. V trimming: 2 bases; J trimming: 2 bases; junction bases outside the gene matches: 3. CDR3 DNA: TGTGCCAGCAGCCAATGGGGACAGGGTAACACTGAAGCTTTCTTT. Its translation: CASSQWGQGNTEAFF.

The chain employs TRBV10-1 and TRBJ1-3; D ambiguous. This CDR3 spans 14 amino acids. In germline, CDR1 is WNHNN, CDR2 SYGVQD (reference sequence). Trimming removed 3 bases from V and 2 bases from J, with 8 bases in between. The CDR3 sequence: CASSDPSAGNTIYF. The DNA for the CDR3 is TGCGCCAGCAGTGACCCTTCAGCTGGAAACACCATATATTTT.

The chain combines TRBV3-1 (or the pseudogene TRBV3-2) with TRBJ1-5; the match to TRBD1 covers 8 bases. The germline V gene has CDR1 LGHDT and CDR2 YNNKEL (reference sequence). V dropped 3 bases and J dropped 3; count of bases not matched to a gene: 4. The CDR3 sequence is 15 residues long. The CDR3: CASSQQGAANQPQHF. The CDR3 bases are TGTGCCAGCAGCCAGCAGGGGGCCGCCAATCAGCCCCAGCATTTT.

The chain couples TRBV18 to TRBJ1-1; D is uncertain. The CDR3 covers 14 residues. Between the trimmed V and J ends, which lost 2 bases and 0 bases, there was a span of 7 bases. Germline CDR1 reads KGHSH; CDR2 reads LQKENI. CDR3 sequence (DNA): TGTGCCAGCTCACCAGTCCAGATGAACACTGAAGCTTTCTTT. As protein: CASSPVQMNTEAFF.